The 15 T cell receptor beta chains listed next were all sequenced from one sample in a study of blood T cell repertoires in COVID-19. Method: immunoSEQ multiplex PCR; TCRdb's copy keeps in-frame clones and lacks some. The table records about 40,000 clones, 80% to 90% of them present only once. Sequences were obtained from peripheral blood. The source of these receptors is a human donor in a cohort sampled during active COVID-19.

This chain uses TRBV2 with TRBJ2-3; TRBD2 aligns across 7 bases. V was pared by 4 bases and J by 0 bases, with 4 bases of the junction left unmatched. The CDR3 contains 15 residues. CDR1 SNHLY and CDR2 FYNNEI come from the germline V gene. The DNA for the CDR3 is TGTGCCAGCAGTGCGGGGGGAACTAGCACAGATACGCAGTATTTT. Protein product: CASSAGGTSTDTQYF.

J is TRBJ2-5 and V is TRBV9; 7 bases are a match to TRBD2. This CDR3 has 12 residues. With 7 bases clipped from V and 2 bases from J, the junction kept 2 bases outside the gene matches. CDR1 is SGDLS and CDR2 is YYNGEE in the germline V gene. As DNA, the CDR3 is TGTGCCAGCGGGCGGGGGCAAGAGACCCAGTACTTC. This sequence encodes CASGRGQETQYF.

This clone was picked up a small number of times. V usage is TRBV5-1 and J usage is TRBJ2-5; 7 nucleotides agree with TRBD2. Germline CDR1 is SGHRS and CDR2 is YFSETQ. The CDR3 extends over 15 amino acids. After removal of 0 bases from V and 7 bases from J, the junction contained 9 bases not matched to a gene. CDR3 nucleotide sequence: TGCGCCAGCAGCTTGGGGCTAGCGGATCAGGGGACCCAGTACTTC. Protein: CASSLGLADQGTQYF. Variable domain in full (rest from reference TRBV5-1 and TRBJ2-5): KAGVTQTPRYLIKTRGQQVTLSCSPISGHRSVSWYQQTPGQGLQFLFEYFSETQRNKGNFPGRFSGRQFSNSRSEMNVSTLELGDSALYLCASSLGLADQGTQYFGPGTRLLVL.

The CDR3 coding sequence is TGTGCCAGCGGGGCCTCCTACGAGCAGTACTTC. It specifies CASGASYEQYF. The gene calls are TRBV3-1 (or the pseudogene TRBV3-2) and TRBJ2-7, with D possibly matching TRBD1 (5 bases). Trimming pared 8 bases from V and 0 bases from J, leaving 5 bases between. CDR3 size: 11 residues. The germline CDR1 and CDR2 sequences are LGHDT and YNNKEL (reference sequence).

The chain recombines TRBV6-5 with TRBJ2-7, with 9 bases matching TRBD1. The germline gives CDR1 MNHEY, CDR2 SVGAGI. V trimming: 10 bases; J trimming: 1 base; junction bases outside the gene matches: 5. The length of the CDR3 is 13 residues. CDR3 nucleotides: TGTGCCACCCGCGGGACAGGGTCCTACGAGCAGTACTTC. This encodes CATRGTGSYEQYF.

The V gene is TRBV11-2, the J gene TRBJ2-7, with 7 bases fitting TRBD1. There are 14 residues in the CDR3. CDR1 is SGHAT, CDR2 FQNNGV, per germline. V gave up 1 base and J gave up 7 bases; unmatched junction bases: 7. DNA for the CDR3: TGTGCCAGCAGCTTAGTGGCAGGGGGTAGTGAGCAGTACTTC. Translating it yields CASSLVAGGSEQYF.

The chain links TRBV19 to TRBJ2-6; tentative D call: TRBD2 (5 bases). The CDR3 has 18 amino acids. Trimming left V 4 bases short and J 0 bases short, with 16 bases between. Germline V CDR1 and CDR2: LNHDA, SQIVND (reference sequence). CDR3 DNA sequence: TGTGCCAGTAGTACCTCGACTAAGGGCCCCTCTGGGGCCAACGTCCTGACTTTC. This encodes CASSTSTKGPSGANVLTF.

A single count supports this clone. The chain has TRBV5-1 and TRBJ2-1; TRBD2 matches at 9 bases. The CDR3 has 15 residues. V lost 4 bases to trimming and J lost 1 base; unmatched junction nucleotides: 3. In germline, CDR1 is SGHRS, CDR2 YFSETQ. CDR3 protein: CASSSGGLSYNEQFF. In DNA, the CDR3 is TGCGCCAGCAGCAGCGGGGGGCTTTCCTACAATGAGCAGTTCTTC. Together with reference TRBV5-1 and TRBJ2-1, the CDR3 gives the full variable domain: KAGVTQTPRYLIKTRGQQVTLSCSPISGHRSVSWYQQTPGQGLQFLFEYFSETQRNKGNFPGRFSGRQFSNSRSEMNVSTLELGDSALYLCASSSGGLSYNEQFFGPGTRLTVL.

The chain recombines TRBV7-2 with TRBJ2-7; D possibly corresponds to TRBD1 (5 bases). The CDR3 extends over 15 amino acids. Germline V gene lookup returns CDR1 SGHTA and CDR2 FQGNSA. V dropped 1 base and J dropped 0 bases, with 10 bases sitting between them. CDR3 loop: CASSLGLGPSYEQYF. CDR3 nucleotide sequence: TGTGCCAGCAGCTTAGGTTTGGGGCCCTCCTACGAGCAGTACTTC.

The chain couples TRBV18 to TRBJ2-7; 13 bases match TRBD2. Trimming removed 3 bases from V and 1 base from J; junction bases left unmatched: 3. Germline CDR1 reads KGHSH; CDR2 reads LQKENI. This CDR3 has 16 residues. The CDR3 here is CASSPPGLAGSYEQYF. CDR3 bases: TGTGCCAGCTCACCTCCGGGACTAGCGGGGTCCTACGAGCAGTACTTC.

V gene TRBV11-2 combines with J gene TRBJ1-1; 7 bases agree with TRBD1. Germline CDR1 and CDR2: SGHAT and FQNNGV. Trimming took 2 bases from V and 1 from J; bases not matched to a gene: 1. The CDR3 has 14 residues. The CDR3 region has the DNA TGTGCCAGCAGCTTACGACAGGGGAACACTGAAGCTTTCTTT. As protein: CASSLRQGNTEAFF.

V is TRBV7-9 and J is TRBJ1-1; 10 bases align to TRBD1. The CDR3 is 17 residues long. V shed 4 bases and J 4 bases; nucleotides not matched to a gene: 12. Germline V gives CDR1 SEHNR, CDR2 FQNEAQ (reference sequence). This chain's CDR3 is CASSWAGTGVSSTEAFF. The CDR3 region has the DNA TGTGCCAGCAGCTGGGCCGGGACAGGGGTCTCGAGCACTGAAGCTTTCTTT.

V gene TRBV9 combines with J gene TRBJ2-7, with TRBD2 identical over 10 bases. The CDR3 is made up of 16 amino acids. CDR1 and CDR2 (germline): SGDLS, YYNGEE. V shed 0 bases and J 5 bases; nucleotides not matched to a gene: 8. The CDR3 region has the DNA TGTGCCAGCAGCGTAGGAGGTAGCGGGGGGCAGGACGAGCAGTACTTC. The encoded protein is CASSVGGSGGQDEQYF.

The chain has TRBV4-1 and TRBJ2-7; 8 bases fit TRBD1. Germline V gives CDR1 MGHRA, CDR2 YSYEKL. Trimming removed 2 bases from V and 7 bases from J; junction bases left unmatched: 4. This CDR3 is 13 amino acids long. The CDR3 region is CASSQQGAGEQYF. CDR3 sequence (DNA): TGCGCCAGCAGCCAACAGGGGGCAGGAGAGCAGTACTTC.

This rearrangement joins TRBV5-1 to TRBJ2-7, with D tentatively TRBD2 (5 bases). Germline V gives CDR1 SGHRS, CDR2 YFSETQ. Trimming pared 6 bases from V and 5 bases from J, leaving 18 bases between. This CDR3 is 14 amino acids long. CDR3 bases: TGCGCCAGCAACCCCGGGCTGGGGAGCAACGAGCAGTACTTC. It is translated as CASNPGLGSNEQYF.